This T cell receptor (beta chain) came from a study of blood T cell repertoires in COVID-19. About the research overall: Samples taken during acute and convalescent COVID-19 were collected in the United States, Italy and Spain.

J lost 2 bases, V lost 7 bases, and 8 bases had no gene match. The germline gives CDR1 SGHNT, CDR2 YENEEA. The CDR3 is made up of 16 amino acids. Enrolled through a virtual design, the participants were between about 18 and 100 years of age and came from approximately 25 US areas. Per the original data handling: For nucleated cells, counts were estimated from reference gene primer amplification. Only in-frame clones appear in the TCRdb table, and some are missing; sequencing was by immunoSEQ multiplex PCR. V, J and clone size derive from that table, while D and trimming were established from the DNA sequence. The table includes fewer than 250,000 clones, less than 85% detected once.

The V call is TRBV11-3, the J call TRBJ1-3; 10 bases map to TRBD1. The sequencing sample was made of PBMCs or T cells enriched from blood (not recorded which). This receptor was obtained from a woman under 40 who had recovered from COVID-19. CDR3 loop: CASTPGDRGPGNTIYF. The CDR3 nucleotides are TGTGCCAGCACCCCGGGGGACAGGGGACCTGGAAACACCATATATTTT.